This T cell receptor (beta chain) derives from a study of OX40 agonist ivuxolimab in advanced cancers. Across the whole study: Dose-escalation patients suffered from hepatocellular carcinoma, melanoma, renal cell or head and neck cancer. Study-wide findings and caveats: Antigen specificity remained undetermined for the expanded peripheral T cells. On average, a greater number of expanded clones characterised CD8+ T cells relative to CD4+. Among the least clonally expanded were partial responders at 0.1-3.0 mg/kg.

This clone was detected once. Its antigen is not identified. Sequenced by immunoSEQ multiplex PCR; TCRdb stores in-frame clones only, minus some. This table has approximately 74,000 clones, 85% to 90% appearing once. Germline values: CDR1 MNHEY, CDR2 SVGAGI. V shed 6 bases and J 7 bases; nucleotides not matched to a gene: 6. The CDR3 runs 13 residues. The sequence came from an adult with an advanced solid tumor such as melanoma, head and neck, liver or kidney cancer. Sample: CD4+ or CD8+ T cells sorted from blood, taken in a trial of the OX40 agonist ivuxolimab. V is TRBV6-5 and J is TRBJ2-5, with 9 bases identical to TRBD1. The CDR3 DNA follows: TGTGCCAGCAGGCAGGGACAGGGAGGGACCCAGTACTTC. This sequence encodes CASRQGQGGTQYF.